The 18 T cell receptor beta chains presented below share a single source sample, sequenced in a study of healthy donors' naive CD4 and CD8 T cells. Each TCR library used approximately 500 ng of total RNA and a linear amplification protocol. TCRdb re-called the reads with MiXCR, one entry per CDR3 protein. This sample yields 180,000 or so distinct CDR3 sequences, of which under 85% are seen a single time; more than 2% belongs to the top ten. Material for sequencing was naive CD4+ and CD8+ T cells sorted from blood, pooled from several donors. These receptors were taken from a pool of human donors in good health; the sample pools cells from several healthy donors.

The chain is built from TRBV5-1 and TRBJ2-2; D is perhaps TRBD1 (6 bases). This CDR3 has 15 residues. V lost 3 bases to trimming and J lost 4 bases, with 13 bases between them. CDR1 and CDR2 (germline): SGHRS, YFSETQ. The CDR3 protein is CASSSGGGTTGELFF. DNA of the CDR3: TGCGCCAGCAGCTCCGGTGGGGGCACCACCGGGGAGCTGTTTTTT.

On this clonotype itself: Being one base from a much bigger clone, this may be a read error. The chain carries TRBV6-5 and TRBJ1-1, with a weak D call TRBD1 (5 bases). This CDR3 contains 15 residues. Germline assignment: CDR1 MNHEY and CDR2 SVGAGI. CDR3 sequence: CAGSYSGRMNTEAFF. In DNA, the CDR3 is TGTGCCGGCAGTTACTCGGGACGTATGAACACTGAAGCTTTCTTT.

The chain recombines TRBV18 with TRBJ2-1; 7 bases agree with TRBD1. Germline CDR1 and CDR2: KGHSH and LQKENI. This CDR3 is built from 16 residues. The V segment lost 0 bases and the J segment 1 base; nucleotides outside the gene matches: 3. DNA of the CDR3: TGTGCCAGCTCACCACCGATACAGGGGTCCTACAATGAGCAGTTCTTC. Translated, it gives CASSPPIQGSYNEQFF.

The rearrangement links TRBV29-1 to TRBJ1-2; no firm D call. Germline V gene lookup returns CDR1 SQVTM and CDR2 ANQGSEA. Trimming stripped 8 bases from V and 7 bases from J, with 14 bases between. This CDR3 is 11 amino acids long. The CDR3 region is CSSSVSAGYTF. The CDR3 DNA reads TGCAGCTCGTCCGTCTCCGCTGGCTACACCTTC.

This clonotype was seen a few times. This chain connects TRBV19 to TRBJ2-5; D is unclear. This CDR3 contains 13 residues. Germline values: CDR1 LNHDA, CDR2 SQIVND (reference sequence). With 5 bases removed from V and 2 bases from J, the gap between germline ends came to 9 bases. CDR3 in amino acids: CASSALKQETQYF. The CDR3 DNA sequence: TGTGCCAGTAGTGCGCTTAAACAAGAGACCCAGTACTTC.

This clonotype came up once. The rearrangement uses TRBV24-1 and TRBJ2-1, with D possibly matching TRBD1 (5 bases). V was trimmed by 8 bases and J by 3 bases, leaving 13 bases between them. This CDR3 region has 14 residues. From germline, CDR1 is KGHDR and CDR2 SFDVKD. CDR3 amino acids: CATTRRQGYNEQFF. CDR3 nucleotides: TGTGCCACCACCCGTCGGCAGGGCTACAATGAGCAGTTCTTC.

The rearrangement links TRBV29-1 to TRBJ2-3; either TRBD1 or TRBD2 may supply D (5 bases each). The length of the CDR3 is 14 residues. Trimming removed 6 bases at V and 2 bases at J, with 15 bases between. Germline CDR1 SQVTM, CDR2 ANQGSEA. The CDR3 reads CSVRGSLDTDTQYF. DNA for the CDR3: TGCAGCGTGAGGGGCAGCCTCGACACAGATACGCAGTATTTT.

This clonotype was detected only a few times. V gene TRBV4-2 combines with J gene TRBJ2-7; the D gene is possibly TRBD1 (5 bases). The CDR3 length is 17 residues. With 0 bases removed from V and 3 bases from J, the gap between germline ends came to 18 bases. Per the germline V gene, CDR1 is LGHNA and CDR2 is YNFKEQ. CDR3 sequence (DNA): TGTGCCAGCAGCCAAGAAGGGGTCGACGGATGGGACTACGAGCAGTACTTC. Translating gives CASSQEGVDGWDYEQYF.

This chain uses TRBV12-3 or TRBV12-4 with TRBJ2-5; either TRBD1 or TRBD2 may fit D (5 bases each). The CDR3 runs to 16 residues. With 1 base removed from V and 4 bases from J, the gap between germline ends came to 16 bases. CDR3 DNA sequence: TGTGCCAGCAGTTTAGGAGGGGTGATCATTGGAGAGACCCAGTACTTC. It codes for CASSLGGVIIGETQYF.

The chain links TRBV5-1 to TRBJ2-1, with 9 bases matching TRBD1. The CDR3 has 16 residues. Germline CDR1 SGHRS, CDR2 YFSETQ. V shed 4 bases and J 2 bases; nucleotides not matched to a gene: 7. The CDR3 loop is CASSTRDREPYNEQFF. As DNA, the CDR3 is TGCGCCAGCAGCACCCGGGACAGGGAACCCTACAATGAGCAGTTCTTC.

The V call is TRBV6-5, the J call TRBJ2-1, with D hard to call. CDR1 and CDR2 from the germline V gene are MNHEY and SVGAGI. V was clipped by 5 bases and J by 8 bases, with 4 bases between them. This CDR3 spans 10 amino acids. CDR3 amino acids: CASSEDEQFF. CDR3 sequence (DNA): TGTGCCAGCAGTGAAGATGAGCAGTTCTTC.

V and J are TRBV12-3 or TRBV12-4 and TRBJ2-7, with D hard to call. CDR3 length equals 13 residues. Trimming removed 3 bases from V and 3 bases from J, with 9 bases in between. The CDR3 region is CASSLVPGYEQYF. CDR3 coding DNA: TGTGCCAGCAGTTTGGTCCCAGGCTACGAGCAGTACTTC.

The chain couples TRBV12-5 to TRBJ1-1; D remains unclear. CDR1 is LGHNT, CDR2 FRNRAP, per germline. Trimming pared 0 bases from V and 5 bases from J, leaving 10 bases between. The CDR3 sequence is 14 residues long. The CDR3, as DNA: TGTGCTAGTGGTTTGGTACAAAGTCGGACTGAAGCTTTCTTT. It is translated as CASGLVQSRTEAFF.

This chain uses TRBV11-1 with TRBJ2-1, with 8 positions matching TRBD2. The V gene's germline CDR1 is SGHAT and CDR2 FQDESV (reference sequence). This CDR3 comprises 13 residues. The junction had 2 bases not matched to a gene; V was cut back by 3 bases and J by 7 bases. For the CDR3, the DNA is TGTGCCAGCAGCTTTCAGCGGGAGAATGAGCAGTTCTTC. Translated, it gives CASSFQRENEQFF.

This sequence joins TRBV29-1 and TRBJ2-2, with 7 bases aligning to TRBD2. With 0 bases clipped from V and 2 bases from J, the junction kept 3 bases outside the gene matches. Germline CDR1 is SQVTM and CDR2 is ANQGSEA. The CDR3 has 15 residues. Written as DNA, the CDR3 is TGCAGCGTTGAAGACGGGGAGGGTAACACCGGGGAGCTGTTTTTT. Protein: CSVEDGEGNTGELFF.

The chain joins TRBV6-2 or TRBV6-3 to TRBJ1-1; TRBD1 matches 7 bases. CDR1 is MNHEY and CDR2 is SVGEGT in the germline V gene. The CDR3 length is 16 residues. J was trimmed by 0 bases and V by 5 bases; bases with no gene match: 9. The CDR3 sequence is CASSRTGGLMNTEAFF. The CDR3 nucleotides read TGTGCCAGCAGTAGGACAGGAGGTTTGATGAACACTGAAGCTTTCTTT.

The rearrangement uses TRBV6-2 or TRBV6-3 and TRBJ1-5, with TRBD1 as a possible D gene (5 bases). V was pared by 5 bases and J by 1 base, with 9 bases between. In germline, CDR1 is MNHEY, CDR2 SVGEGT. CDR3 size: 14 residues. CDR3 bases: TGTGCCAGCAGTAACCGGGGGAGCAATCAGCCCCAGCATTTT. This translates into CASSNRGSNQPQHF.

The chain recombines TRBV6-1 with TRBJ2-5, with D uncertain. The V end was cut by 6 bases, the J end by 9 bases, with 20 bases between. The CDR3 length is 14 residues. The V gene's germline CDR1 is MNHNS and CDR2 SASEGT. CDR3 DNA sequence: TGTGCCAGCAGACCGTCCTCTTTGGGAATGCCCCAGTACTTC. Translated: CASRPSSLGMPQYF.